The 8 T cell receptor beta chains reported below all come from one sample, sequenced in a study of regulatory T cells in long-lasting Graves disease. Regarding time point: newly diagnosed GD, antithyroid drugs for less than 3 months. PBMC-extracted RNA yielded the TCR library. Arm-PCR of CDR3 regions and iRepertoire HTBI primers were used to build TCR beta libraries. One entry per CDR3 protein, called by TCRdb with MiXCR from the multiplex PCR reads. The sample carries hundreds of thousands of distinct CDR3 sequences, around 17% recorded once. These records were also assigned to another study, of T cells in Graves' hyperthyroidism and ophthalmopathy.

The starting material was peripheral blood mononuclear cells (PBMCs), obtained at new diagnosis, from a patient treated with antithyroid drugs. Receptors originate from a woman aged 25-40 years with Graves disease.

The V and J genes are TRBV5-1 and TRBJ2-3; D is possibly TRBD2 (5 bases). V lost 4 bases to trimming and J lost 1 base, with 10 bases between them. The CDR3 runs 14 residues. CDR1 is SGHRS, CDR2 YFSETQ, per germline. CDR3 residues: CASSVLSGTDTQYF. Here the CDR3 DNA reads TGCGCCAGCAGCGTCCTTAGCGGCACAGATACGCAGTATTTT.

The gene calls are TRBV20-1 and TRBJ2-5; D may be TRBD1 (5 bases). Germline loops: CDR1 DFQATT, CDR2 SNEGSKA (reference sequence). The length of the CDR3 is 12 residues. The CDR3 bases are TGCGGAAGTTTGGGGCAACAAGAGACCCAGTACTTC. Amino acid sequence: CGSLGQQETQYF.

This clonotype was counted many times. The chain has TRBV7-9 and TRBJ2-7; 7 bases fit TRBD1. CDR1 is SEHNR and CDR2 is FQNEAQ in the germline V gene (reference sequence). With 6 bases clipped from V and 5 bases from J, the junction kept 7 bases outside the gene matches. The CDR3 totals 13 residues. The CDR3 sequence: CASRQGFADEQYF. As DNA, the CDR3 is TGTGCCAGCAGACAGGGGTTCGCGGACGAGCAGTACTTC.

This clonotype was seen ten or more times. The chain combines TRBV5-1 with TRBJ1-3, with 8 bases aligning to TRBD1. Germline V gene sequence: CDR1 SGHRS, CDR2 YFSETQ. This CDR3 has 15 residues. With 4 bases clipped from V and 1 base from J, the junction kept 4 bases outside the gene matches. CDR3 sequence: CASSAGTGSGNTIYF. The CDR3 region has the DNA TGCGCCAGCAGCGCTGGGACAGGATCTGGAAACACCATATATTTT.

The J gene is TRBJ2-1, the V gene TRBV25-1; D not certain. With 4 bases removed from V and 3 bases from J, the gap between germline ends came to 16 bases. The CDR3 runs to 16 residues. The germline gives CDR1 MGHDK, CDR2 SYGVNS. CDR3 DNA sequence: TGTGCCAGCAGTGGTGTGGGCGGTGGGAACTACAATGAGCAGTTCTTC. This translates into CASSGVGGGNYNEQFF. Looking up the rest from reference TRBV25-1 and TRBJ2-1 gives the full variable domain: EADIYQTPRYLVIGTGKKITLECSQTMGHDKMYWYQQDPGMELHLIHYSYGVNSTEKGDLSSESTVSRIRTEHFPLTLESARPSHTSQYLCASSGVGGGNYNEQFFGPGTRLTVL.

The sample holds a few counts of this clonotype. V is TRBV2 and J is TRBJ1-3; 10 nucleotides line up with TRBD1. V trimming: 4 bases; J trimming: 2 bases; junction bases outside the gene matches: 5. The length of the CDR3 is 16 residues. CDR1 and CDR2 from the germline V gene are SNHLY and FYNNEI. The DNA for the CDR3 is TGTGCCAGCAGTGGACAGGGGGCTTTCGCTGGAAACACCATATATTTT. Residues: CASSGQGAFAGNTIYF. The entire variable domain, with the rest obtained from reference TRBV2 and TRBJ1-3, is as follows: EPEVTQTPSHQVTQMGQEVILRCVPISNHLYFYWYRQILGQKVEFLVSFYNNEISEKSEIFDDQFSVERPDGSNFTLKIRSTKLEDSAMYFCASSGQGAFAGNTIYFGEGSWLTVV.

The rearrangement joins TRBV19 to TRBJ1-4; D unresolved. Germline CDR1 is LNHDA and CDR2 is SQIVND (reference sequence). V was cut by 10 bases and J by 6 bases, with 24 bases left in between. The CDR3 runs to 16 residues. As DNA, the CDR3 is TGTGCCACCTCGGGAGGGAAAATTAGTACGGATGAAAAACTGTTTTTT. Amino acids: CATSGGKISTDEKLFF.

This clonotype was recorded a few times. The chain couples TRBV5-1 to TRBJ2-3; tentatively, D is TRBD2 (5 bases). CDR1 and CDR2 from the germline V gene are SGHRS and YFSETQ. The CDR3 covers 15 residues. Trimming cost V 2 bases and J 0 bases, with 10 bases left between them. CDR3 loop: CASSFGTGSTDTQYF. The CDR3 bases are TGCGCCAGCAGCTTTGGTACGGGAAGCACAGATACGCAGTATTTT. The full variable domain, in which reference TRBV5-1 and TRBJ2-3 provide the parts outside the CDR3, is KAGVTQTPRYLIKTRGQQVTLSCSPISGHRSVSWYQQTPGQGLQFLFEYFSETQRNKGNFPGRFSGRQFSNSRSEMNVSTLELGDSALYLCASSFGTGSTDTQYFGPGTRLTVL.